Listed below are T cell receptor beta chains from one sample, sequenced in a study of cytomegalovirus exposure and HLA in healthy donors. Assay: immunoSEQ multiplex PCR; the TCRdb copy retains only in-frame clones and omits some. This sample yields about 120,000 clones, of which about 83% are seen a single time; more than 3% belongs to the top ten. Sequencing used PBMCs. Receptor source: a young man in good health and CMV-seronegative. Each CDR3 is given with its conserved first and last residue. The order of the fields is clone size, D gene, J gene, V gene, CDR3 protein, CDR3 DNA. The D gene is left open where the match is weak. Where a row states a size, it is once, few, many or the class of an expanded clone; other rows omit it.

size: NA
D: NA
J: TRBJ2-1
V: TRBV27
CDR3: CASSLSVAASSYNEQFF
DNA: TGTGCCAGCAGTTTATCCGTAGCGGCAAGCTCCTACAATGAGCAGTTCTTC

size: NA
D: NA
J: TRBJ2-4
V: TRBV7-9
CDR3: CASSLADRTIAKNIQYF
DNA: TGTGCCAGCAGCTTAGCGGATAGGACAATAGCCAAAAACATTCAGTACTTC

size: NA
D: NA
J: TRBJ1-6
V: TRBV27
CDR3: CASSPGHLSPLHF
DNA: TGTGCCAGCAGTCCGGGACACCTTTCACCCCTCCACTTT

size: NA
D: TRBD1
J: TRBJ1-5
V: TRBV19
CDR3: CASSTTGVGGSNQPQHF
DNA: TGTGCCAGTAGCACGACAGGGGTCGGGGGGAGCAATCAGCCCCAGCATTTT

size: NA
D: TRBD2
J: TRBJ2-2
V: TRBV4-1
CDR3: CASSQAERGGDTGELFF
DNA: TGCGCCAGCAGCCAAGCCGAACGGGGGGGCGACACCGGGGAGCTGTTTTTT

size: NA
D: NA
J: TRBJ1-3
V: TRBV7-2
CDR3: CASSHGGLGGNTIYF
DNA: TGTGCCAGCTCCCACGGGGGTTTGGGAGGAAACACCATATATTTT

size: once
D: NA
J: TRBJ2-5
V: TRBV14
CDR3: CASSFIGGVETQYF
DNA: TGTGCCAGCAGCTTCATAGGGGGGGTCGAGACCCAGTACTTC

size: NA
D: NA
J: TRBJ1-1
V: TRBV15
CDR3: CATSDRNRVTAFF
DNA: TGTGCCACCAGCGACAGAAACAGGGTTACGGCTTTCTTT

size: NA
D: TRBD2
J: TRBJ2-3
V: TRBV19
CDR3: CASSIDSGGSTDTQYF
DNA: TGTGCCAGTAGTATAGATAGCGGGGGGTCCACAGATACGCAGTATTTT

size: few
D: NA
J: TRBJ2-2
V: TRBV5-1
CDR3: CASRIAANTGELFF
DNA: TGCGCCAGCAGGATAGCGGCGAACACCGGGGAGCTGTTTTTT

size: NA
D: NA
J: TRBJ1-2
V: TRBV5-4
CDR3: CASRTQGSYGYTF
DNA: TGTGCCAGCAGGACACAGGGTTCCTATGGCTACACCTTC

size: NA
D: NA
J: TRBJ2-3
V: TRBV4-2
CDR3: CASSRTAGKGTDTQYF
DNA: TGTGCCAGCAGCCGTACGGCGGGGAAGGGCACAGATACGCAGTATTTT

size: NA
D: NA
J: TRBJ1-2
V: TRBV6-1
CDR3: CASKAGPVGYTF
DNA: TGTGCCAGCAAAGCGGGTCCGGTTGGCTACACCTTC

size: NA
D: NA
J: TRBJ2-2
V: TRBV5-1
CDR3: CASRQGRSEGELFF
DNA: TGCGCCAGCAGACAGGGACGGTCCGAGGGGGAGCTGTTTTTT

size: NA
D: TRBD1
J: TRBJ2-7
V: TRBV6-5
CDR3: CASKAGGDEQYF
DNA: TGTGCCAGCAAGGCAGGGGGCGACGAGCAGTACTTC

size: NA
D: NA
J: TRBJ2-1
V: TRBV28
CDR3: CASTRGGDNEQFF
DNA: TGTGCCAGCACCCGAGGGGGAGACAATGAGCAGTTCTTC

size: NA
D: NA
J: TRBJ1-2
V: TRBV28
CDR3: CASSPGGLYGYTF
DNA: TGTGCCAGCAGCCCCGGGGGGCTCTATGGCTACACCTTC

size: NA
D: NA
J: TRBJ2-6
V: TRBV4-1
CDR3: CASSQEGPGYSGANVLTF
DNA: TGCGCCAGCAGCCAAGAAGGTCCGGGATACTCTGGGGCCAACGTCCTGACTTTC

size: NA
D: TRBD1
J: TRBJ1-2
V: TRBV27
CDR3: CASSLSSGTGGYGYTF
DNA: TGTGCCAGCAGTTTATCATCCGGGACAGGGGGGTATGGCTACACCTTC

size: once
D: NA
J: TRBJ1-5
V: TRBV11-2
CDR3: CASSLRGRGNQPQHF
DNA: TGTGCCAGCAGCTTACGGGGTCGAGGCAATCAGCCCCAGCATTTT

size: NA
D: TRBD1
J: TRBJ1-1
V: TRBV10-2
CDR3: CASSGGQATRNTEAFF
DNA: TGCGCCAGCAGCGGGGGACAGGCCACCCGGAACACTGAAGCTTTCTTT

size: once
D: TRBD1
J: TRBJ1-4
V: TRBV7-6
CDR3: CASSKGQGNEKLFF
DNA: TGTGCCAGCAGCAAGGGACAGGGGAATGAAAAACTGTTTTTT

size: NA
D: TRBD1
J: TRBJ1-2
V: TRBV10-3
CDR3: CAISESSVSGQGGGYTF
DNA: TGTGCCATCAGTGAGTCCAGTGTCTCGGGACAGGGTGGTGGCTACACCTTC